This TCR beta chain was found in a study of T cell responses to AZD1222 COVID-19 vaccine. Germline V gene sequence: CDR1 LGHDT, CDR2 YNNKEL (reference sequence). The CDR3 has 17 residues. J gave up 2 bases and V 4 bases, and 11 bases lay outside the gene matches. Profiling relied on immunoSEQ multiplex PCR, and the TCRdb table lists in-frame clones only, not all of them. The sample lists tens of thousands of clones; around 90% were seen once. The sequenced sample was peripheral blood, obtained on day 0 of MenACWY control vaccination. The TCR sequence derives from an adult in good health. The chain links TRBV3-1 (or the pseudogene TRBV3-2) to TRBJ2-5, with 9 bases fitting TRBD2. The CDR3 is CASSPGVAGARQETQYF. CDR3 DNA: TGTGCCAGCAGCCCAGGAGTAGCGGGGGCCCGGCAAGAGACCCAGTACTTC.